These 15 T cell receptor beta chains came from one sample sequenced in a study of cytomegalovirus exposure and HLA in healthy donors. Assay: immunoSEQ multiplex PCR; the TCRdb copy retains only in-frame clones and omits some. The sample records about 160,000 clones, about 86% being singletons. The sample consisted of PBMCs. Receptors originate from a woman in her 30s in good health and CMV-seronegative.

The J gene is TRBJ2-7, the V gene TRBV9; no reliable D call. CDR3 size: 14 residues. Trimming shortened V by 1 base and J by 0 bases, and 8 bases separated the two germline ends. Germline V gene sequence: CDR1 SGDLS, CDR2 YYNGEE. The CDR3 here is CASSVSALSYEQYF. The CDR3 nucleotides are TGTGCCAGCAGCGTATCGGCCCTCTCCTACGAGCAGTACTTC. Based on the CDR3 plus reference TRBV9 and TRBJ2-7, the full variable domain is DSGVTQTPKHLITATGQRVTLRCSPRSGDLSVYWYQQSLDQGLQFLIQYYNGEERAKGNILERFSAQQFPDLHSELNLSSLELGDSALYFCASSVSALSYEQYFGPGTRLTVT.

The rearrangement links TRBV6-6 to TRBJ1-2; the match to TRBD1 covers 7 bases. The ends lost 6 bases at V and 4 bases at J; junction bases unmatched: 8. Germline lookup yields CDR1 MNHNY and CDR2 SVGAGI (reference sequence). The CDR3 spans 14 residues. DNA of the CDR3: TGTGCCAGCAGCCGGGGAGGGGGCTCCTATGGCTACACCTTC. As protein: CASSRGGGSYGYTF.

This clone is medium-sized (0.01 to 0.1%). The gene calls are TRBV7-2 and TRBJ2-7; no clear D gene. Germline V gene data show CDR1 as SGHTA and CDR2 as FQGNSA. Trimming took 1 base from V and 3 from J, leaving 7 bases between them. CDR3 length: 13 amino acids. The CDR3 nucleotides are TGTGCCAGCAGCTTAGATCCGAGCTACGAGCAGTACTTC. This encodes CASSLDPSYEQYF. Full variable domain (rest looked up from reference TRBV7-2 and TRBJ2-7): GAGVSQSPSNKVTEKGKDVELRCDPISGHTALYWYRQSLGQGLEFLIYFQGNSAPDKSGLPSDRFSAERTGGSVSTLTIQRTQQEDSAVYLCASSLDPSYEQYFGPGTRLTVT.

The chain joins TRBV4-3 to TRBJ1-1, with a possible D match to TRBD1 (6 bases). Looked up from germline, CDR1 is LGHNA and CDR2 is YSLEER. Between the trimmed V and J ends, which lost 3 bases and 6 bases, there was a span of 17 bases. CDR3 length: 15 amino acids. CDR3 residues: CASSHEIQGPAEAFF. The CDR3 nucleotides are TGCGCCAGCAGCCATGAGATACAGGGTCCCGCTGAAGCTTTCTTT.

The chain links TRBV4-3 to TRBJ2-7; D call uncertain. This CDR3 contains 16 residues. The germline V and J ends were trimmed by 4 bases and 3 bases, with 19 bases remaining between them. From germline, CDR1 is LGHNA and CDR2 YSLEER. Written as DNA, the CDR3 is TGCGCCAGCAGCCCCGGAAAGGGATCCTCTTACTACGAGCAGTACTTC. The encoded protein is CASSPGKGSSYYEQYF.

The V and J genes are TRBV5-1 and TRBJ2-3, with D possibly matching TRBD1 (5 bases). Germline V gives CDR1 SGHRS, CDR2 YFSETQ. V dropped 1 base and J dropped 6 bases, with 15 bases sitting between them. The CDR3 spans 15 residues. The CDR3 bases are TGCGCCAGCAGCTTGTCAGGGAATGGGCTTGATACGCAGTATTTT. Translated, it gives CASSLSGNGLDTQYF.

The chain carries TRBV6-5 and TRBJ1-3; 8 bases map to TRBD1. The CDR3 has 15 amino acids. The germline V gene encodes CDR1 MNHEY and CDR2 SVGAGI. V dropped 5 bases and J dropped 2; count of bases not matched to a gene: 5. CDR3 bases: TGTGCCAGCAGTCCGGACAGGGCCCCTGGAAACACCATATATTTT. Amino acids: CASSPDRAPGNTIYF.

This clone has only a few counts. This chain joins TRBV30 and TRBJ1-1, with TRBD1 identical over 8 bases. Unmatched junction bases numbered 3, after V lost 1 base and J lost 5 bases. This CDR3 is built from 13 residues. CDR1 is GTSNPN and CDR2 is SVGIG in the germline V gene (reference sequence). CDR3 in amino acids: CAWSGQGLTEAFF. Written as DNA, the CDR3 is TGTGCCTGGAGTGGACAGGGGTTGACTGAAGCTTTCTTT.

The chain is built from TRBV7-3 and TRBJ2-1; a possible D gene is TRBD1 (5 bases). Germline V CDR1 and CDR2: SGHTA, FQGTGA. Between the trimmed V and J ends, which lost 1 base and 10 bases, there was a span of 14 bases. The length of the CDR3 is 14 residues. CDR3 loop: CASSLRPAAGEQFF. CDR3 DNA: TGTGCCAGCAGCTTAAGGCCGGCTGCAGGGGAGCAGTTCTTC.

The rearrangement joins TRBV9 to TRBJ2-7; the D gene is possibly TRBD1 (6 bases). V gave up 0 bases and J gave up 6 bases, with 16 bases separating them. CDR3 length equals 15 residues. CDR1 SGDLS and CDR2 YYNGEE come from the germline V gene. The CDR3 protein is CASSVAAQGQLEQYF. The CDR3 DNA is TGTGCCAGCAGCGTAGCTGCACAGGGTCAACTCGAGCAGTACTTC.

This chain connects TRBV4-3 to TRBJ2-2; 8 nucleotides line up with TRBD1. With 3 bases clipped from V and 6 bases from J, the junction kept 12 bases outside the gene matches. Germline CDR1 is LGHNA and CDR2 is YSLEER. This CDR3 comprises 17 residues. The CDR3 coding sequence is TGCGCCAGCAGCCAGATTACAGGGGGAGAGGATGCCGGGGAGCTGTTTTTT. Its translation is CASSQITGGEDAGELFF.

This clone was seen more than once but under ten times. This chain joins TRBV10-3 and TRBJ2-1; 7 bases match TRBD1. The CDR3 totals 15 residues. Unmatched junction bases numbered 11, after V lost 6 bases and J lost 6 bases. CDR1 and CDR2 from the germline V gene are ENHRY and SYGVKD. The CDR3 region is CAIRSGTAGVNEQFF. DNA for the CDR3: TGTGCCATCAGATCCGGGACAGCTGGGGTCAATGAGCAGTTCTTC.

The rearrangement links TRBV5-6 to TRBJ1-6, with D tentatively TRBD1 (6 bases). This CDR3 spans 17 amino acids. The V gene lost 1 base and the J gene lost 0 bases, with 11 bases spanning the gap. Per germline, CDR1 SGHDT and CDR2 YYEEEE. The CDR3 DNA reads TGTGCCAGCAGCTTGCTGGGGGCGAGCTCCTATAATTCACCCCTCCACTTT. Translated, it gives CASSLLGASSYNSPLHF.

This sequence joins TRBV2 and TRBJ1-5, with a weak D call TRBD1 (5 bases). Trimming cost V 6 bases and J 3 bases, with 9 bases left between them. The germline CDR1 and CDR2 sequences are SNHLY and FYNNEI. This CDR3 contains 13 residues. The CDR3: CASRQQDNQPQHF. The CDR3 DNA reads TGTGCCAGCAGGCAACAGGACAATCAGCCCCAGCATTTT. Combining the CDR3 with reference TRBV2 and TRBJ1-5 gives the whole variable domain EPEVTQTPSHQVTQMGQEVILRCVPISNHLYFYWYRQILGQKVEFLVSFYNNEISEKSEIFDDQFSVERPDGSNFTLKIRSTKLEDSAMYFCASRQQDNQPQHFGDGTRLSIL.

The gene calls are TRBV7-9 and TRBJ1-2; no clear D gene. V gave up 1 base and J gave up 4 bases, with 10 bases separating them. CDR3 length equals 14 residues. In germline, CDR1 is SEHNR, CDR2 FQNEAQ (reference sequence). The CDR3 here is CASSLGLAFYGYTF. In DNA form, the CDR3 reads TGTGCCAGCAGCTTAGGCTTGGCCTTCTATGGCTACACCTTC.